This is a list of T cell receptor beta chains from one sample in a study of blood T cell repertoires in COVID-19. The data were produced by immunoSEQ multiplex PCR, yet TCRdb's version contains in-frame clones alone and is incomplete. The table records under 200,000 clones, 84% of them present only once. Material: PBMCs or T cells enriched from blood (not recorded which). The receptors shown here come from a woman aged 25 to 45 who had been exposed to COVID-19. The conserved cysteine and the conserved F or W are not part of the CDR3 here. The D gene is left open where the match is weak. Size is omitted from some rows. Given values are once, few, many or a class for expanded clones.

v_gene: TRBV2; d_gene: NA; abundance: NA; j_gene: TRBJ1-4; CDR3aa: ASSVEGANEKLF
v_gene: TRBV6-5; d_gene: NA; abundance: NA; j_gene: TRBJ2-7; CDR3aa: ASSQIVYEQY
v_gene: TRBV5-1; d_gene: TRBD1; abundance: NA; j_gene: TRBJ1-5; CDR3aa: ASSLDGTGDQPQH
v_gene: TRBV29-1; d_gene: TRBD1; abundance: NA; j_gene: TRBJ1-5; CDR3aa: SAATGGGQPQH
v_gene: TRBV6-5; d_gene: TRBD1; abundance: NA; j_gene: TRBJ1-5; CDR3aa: ASSYLAGGQPQH
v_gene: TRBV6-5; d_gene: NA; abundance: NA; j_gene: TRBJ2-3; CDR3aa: ASSYSIHPDTQY
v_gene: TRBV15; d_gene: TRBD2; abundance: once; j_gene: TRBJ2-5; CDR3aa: ATSGGEGGGWTYSETQY
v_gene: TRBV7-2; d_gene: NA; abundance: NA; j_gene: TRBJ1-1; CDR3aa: ASSLEPGTPLNTEAF
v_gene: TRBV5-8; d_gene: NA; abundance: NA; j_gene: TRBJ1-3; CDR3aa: ASSLTWGVWNTIY
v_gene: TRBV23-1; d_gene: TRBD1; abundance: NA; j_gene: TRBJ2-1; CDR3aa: ASVGQDNNEQF
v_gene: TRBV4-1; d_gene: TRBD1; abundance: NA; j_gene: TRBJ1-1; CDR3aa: ASSQDRDRGLRAF
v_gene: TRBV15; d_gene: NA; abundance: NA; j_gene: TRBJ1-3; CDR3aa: ATSTGLQGNTIY
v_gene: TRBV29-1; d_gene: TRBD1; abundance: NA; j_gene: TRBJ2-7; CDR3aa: SVVRTGGFGQY
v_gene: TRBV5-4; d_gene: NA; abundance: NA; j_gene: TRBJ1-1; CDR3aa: ASSPTGSEAF
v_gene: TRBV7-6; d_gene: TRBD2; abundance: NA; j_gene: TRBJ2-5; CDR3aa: ASSLVASGEASQY
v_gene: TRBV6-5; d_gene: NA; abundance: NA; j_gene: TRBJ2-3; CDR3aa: ASSYKSGDGTDTQY
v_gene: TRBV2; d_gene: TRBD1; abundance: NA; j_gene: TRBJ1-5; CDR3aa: ASRTTGGQPQH
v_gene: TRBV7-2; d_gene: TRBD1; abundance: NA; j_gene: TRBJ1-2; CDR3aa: ASSPQGQGGFYGYT
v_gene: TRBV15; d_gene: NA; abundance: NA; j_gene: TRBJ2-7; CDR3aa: ATSSLPGDEQY
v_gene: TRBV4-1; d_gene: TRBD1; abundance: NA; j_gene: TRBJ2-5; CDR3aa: ASSRTSTGLGEETQY
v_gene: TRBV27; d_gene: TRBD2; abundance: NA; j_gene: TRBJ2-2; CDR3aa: ASNSGAANTGELF
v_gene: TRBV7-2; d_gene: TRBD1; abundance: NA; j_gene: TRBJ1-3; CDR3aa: ASSLVGTGAGDTIY
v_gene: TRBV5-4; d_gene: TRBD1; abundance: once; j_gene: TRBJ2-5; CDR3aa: ASSSHGQTGGYETQY
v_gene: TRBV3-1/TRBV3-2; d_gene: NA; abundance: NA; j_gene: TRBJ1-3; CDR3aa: ASSPGSGNTIY
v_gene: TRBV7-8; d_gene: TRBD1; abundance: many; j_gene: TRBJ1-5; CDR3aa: ASSRDRGLGQPQH
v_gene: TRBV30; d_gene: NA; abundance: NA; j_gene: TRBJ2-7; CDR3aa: AWRVQGARYEQY
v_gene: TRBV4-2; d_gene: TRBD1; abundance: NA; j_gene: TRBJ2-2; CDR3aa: ASSQGGAPGGKPGELF
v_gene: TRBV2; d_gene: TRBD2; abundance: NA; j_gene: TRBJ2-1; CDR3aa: ASNKLLAGGRNEQF
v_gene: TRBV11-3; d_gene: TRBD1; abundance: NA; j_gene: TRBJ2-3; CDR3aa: ASSGTGDTQY
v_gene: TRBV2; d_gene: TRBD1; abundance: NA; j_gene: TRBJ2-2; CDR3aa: ASIGGVNTGELF
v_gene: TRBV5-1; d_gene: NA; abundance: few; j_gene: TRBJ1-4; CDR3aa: ASSRGGTTNEKLF
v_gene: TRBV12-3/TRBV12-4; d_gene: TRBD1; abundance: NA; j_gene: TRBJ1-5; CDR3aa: ASSQQGRPQH
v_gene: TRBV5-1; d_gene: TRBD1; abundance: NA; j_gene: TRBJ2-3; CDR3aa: ASSFGQGADTQY
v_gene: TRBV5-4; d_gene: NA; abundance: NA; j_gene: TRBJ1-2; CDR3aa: ASSLNRVYGYT
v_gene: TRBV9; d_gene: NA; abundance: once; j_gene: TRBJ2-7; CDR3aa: ASSPRAGNYEQY
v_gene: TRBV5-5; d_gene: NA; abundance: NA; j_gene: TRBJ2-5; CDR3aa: ASSFLRGGGQETQY
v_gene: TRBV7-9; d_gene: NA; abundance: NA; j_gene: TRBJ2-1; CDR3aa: ASRKEAGNNEQF
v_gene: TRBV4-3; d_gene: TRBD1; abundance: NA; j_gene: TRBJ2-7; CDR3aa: ASSLGTGGTGEQY
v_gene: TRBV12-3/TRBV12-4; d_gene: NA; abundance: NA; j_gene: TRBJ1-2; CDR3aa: ASSPPGYT
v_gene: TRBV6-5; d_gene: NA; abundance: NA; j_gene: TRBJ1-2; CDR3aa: ASSYLSGFYGYT
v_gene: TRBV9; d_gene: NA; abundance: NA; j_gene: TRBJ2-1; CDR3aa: ASSVVVASNEQF
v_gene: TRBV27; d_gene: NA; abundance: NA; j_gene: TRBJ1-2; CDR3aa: ASSLQGNYGYT
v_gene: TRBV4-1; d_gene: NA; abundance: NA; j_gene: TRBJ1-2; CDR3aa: ASSQPTRGDRNYGYT
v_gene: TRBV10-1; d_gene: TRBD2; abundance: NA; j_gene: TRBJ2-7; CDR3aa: ASSESWEGEQY
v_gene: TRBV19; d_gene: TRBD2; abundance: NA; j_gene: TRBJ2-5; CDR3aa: ASSPGLAVGETQY
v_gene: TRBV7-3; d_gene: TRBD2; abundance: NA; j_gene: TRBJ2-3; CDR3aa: ASSLRLAGGHDTQY
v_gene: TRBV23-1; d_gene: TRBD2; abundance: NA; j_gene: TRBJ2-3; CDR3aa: ASSQRLAGSRGTQY
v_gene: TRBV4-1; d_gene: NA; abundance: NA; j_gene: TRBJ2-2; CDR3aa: ASSLFRGRGELF
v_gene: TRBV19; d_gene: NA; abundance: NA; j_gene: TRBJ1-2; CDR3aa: ASTRGLALLEGYT
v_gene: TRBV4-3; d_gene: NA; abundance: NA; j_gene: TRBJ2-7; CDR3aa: ASSQGTSENYEQY
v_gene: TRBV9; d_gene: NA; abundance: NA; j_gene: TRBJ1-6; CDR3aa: ASSVEELEGPGGTLH
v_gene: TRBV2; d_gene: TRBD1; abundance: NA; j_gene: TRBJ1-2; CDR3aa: ASSAGTGTGGYT
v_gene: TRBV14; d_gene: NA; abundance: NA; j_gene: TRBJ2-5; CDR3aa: ASSQDRVQETQY
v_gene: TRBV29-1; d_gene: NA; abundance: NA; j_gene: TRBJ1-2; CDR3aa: SVEEREYGYT